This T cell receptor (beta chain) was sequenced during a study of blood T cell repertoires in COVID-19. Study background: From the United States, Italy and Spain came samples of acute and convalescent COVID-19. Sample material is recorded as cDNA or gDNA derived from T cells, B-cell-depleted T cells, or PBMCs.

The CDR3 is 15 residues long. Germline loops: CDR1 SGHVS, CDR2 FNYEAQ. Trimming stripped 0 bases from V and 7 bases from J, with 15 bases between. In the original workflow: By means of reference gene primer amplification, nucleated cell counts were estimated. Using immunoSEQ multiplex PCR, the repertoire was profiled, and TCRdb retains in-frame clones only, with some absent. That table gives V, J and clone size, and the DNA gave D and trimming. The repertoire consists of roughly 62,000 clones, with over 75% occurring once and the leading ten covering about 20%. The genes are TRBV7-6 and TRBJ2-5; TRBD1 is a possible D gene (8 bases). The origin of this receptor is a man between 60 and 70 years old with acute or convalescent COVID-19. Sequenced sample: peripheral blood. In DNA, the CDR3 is TGTGCCAGCAGCTTAGCGGACAGGGAGGGAGGGACCCAGTACTTC. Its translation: CASSLADREGGTQYF.